This T cell receptor beta chain was observed in a study of T cells in narcolepsy. Study in general: Healthy controls were enrolled alongside patients with narcolepsy type 1 or type 2.

As to this clone: Its specificity is unknown.

Repertoires were generated with immunoSEQ multiplex PCR, while TCRdb's copy carries only in-frame clones and drops some. This table holds more than 20,000 clones, 85% found once. Findings and caveats of the study: HCRT-specific and TRIB2-specific autoreactive clonotypes appeared among same-patient CSF and blood CD4+ clonotypes. Some memory CD4+ repertoires had no autoreactive clone sequences. Healthy controls reportedly lacked the autoreactive clonotypes serially found in patients' blood.

After removal of 5 bases from V and 5 bases from J, the junction contained 11 bases not matched to a gene. The germline CDR1 and CDR2 sequences are MDHEN and SYDVKM. The CDR3 extends over 15 amino acids. The rearrangement links TRBV28 to TRBJ2-5, with 7 bases identical to TRBD2. This clonotype was obtained from a human donor in good health. The sequencing sample was made of memory (CD45RA-) CD4+ T cells from blood. CDR3 nucleotides: TGTGCCAGCAGTCCCCCGGGGCAGGGAGGGGAGACCCAGTACTTC. Translated, it gives CASSPPGQGGETQYF. The full variable domain, rest sourced from reference TRBV28 and TRBJ2-5, is DVKVTQSSRYLVKRTGEKVFLECVQDMDHENMFWYRQDPGLGLRLIYFSYDVKMKEKGDIPEGYSVSREKKERFSLILESASTNQTSMYLCASSPPGQGGETQYFGPGTRLLVL.